These T cell receptor beta chains were read from a single sample in a study of blood T cell repertoires in COVID-19. The repertoire was sequenced with immunoSEQ multiplex PCR; TCRdb's copy has only in-frame clones and lacks some. The data show about 200,000 clones, 80% to 90% seen once. The sequenced sample was peripheral blood. The receptor set was obtained from a woman in her seventies with acute or convalescent COVID-19. CDR3s include the opening cysteine and the closing phenylalanine or tryptophan. A D gene is named only where the DNA matches it firmly. The size of a clone is reported for some rows only, either as once, few or many, or as a class for expanded clones.

NA | TRBJ1-1 | NA | TRBV19 | CASSIWQGMNTEAFF | TGTGCCAGTAGTATATGGCAGGGAATGAACACTGAAGCTTTCTTT
once | TRBJ1-3 | TRBD1 | TRBV11-3 | CASSTDRGNTIYF | TGTGCCAGCAGCACAGACAGGGGCAACACCATATATTTT
NA | TRBJ2-5 | NA | TRBV7-2 | CASSLVSGETQYF | TGTGCCAGCAGCTTAGTTTCAGGGGAGACCCAGTACTTC
NA | TRBJ2-3 | NA | TRBV7-6 | CASSVRDFTDTQYF | TGTGCCAGCAGCGTACGGGACTTCACAGATACGCAGTATTTT
NA | TRBJ1-1 | NA | TRBV6-1 | CASSEGQGTEAFF | TGTGCCAGCAGTGAGGGGCAGGGCACTGAAGCTTTCTTT
NA | TRBJ1-6 | NA | TRBV9 | CASTLSGRGNSPLHF | TGTGCCAGCACCCTTTCGGGCAGGGGAAATTCACCCCTCCACTTT
NA | TRBJ1-5 | TRBD1 | TRBV6-6 | CASSGPGQISNQPQHF | TGTGCCAGCAGTGGCCCGGGACAGATTAGCAATCAGCCCCAGCATTTT
NA | TRBJ1-1 | TRBD1 | TRBV24-1 | CATSELGQGWTEAFF | TGTGCCACCAGTGAACTCGGACAGGGGTGGACTGAAGCTTTCTTT
NA | TRBJ2-7 | TRBD1 | TRBV18 | CASSRGQGAYEQYF | TGTGCCAGCTCGCGGGGACAGGGGGCCTACGAGCAGTACTTC
NA | TRBJ2-2 | TRBD2 | TRBV3-1/TRBV3-2 | CASSHQTSVGPGELFF | TGTGCCAGCAGCCACCAAACTAGCGTGGGCCCCGGGGAGCTGTTTTTT
NA | TRBJ1-3 | NA | TRBV19 | CASFDGGGGNTIYF | TGTGCCAGTTTTGATGGGGGAGGCGGAAACACCATATATTTT
NA | TRBJ2-1 | TRBD2 | TRBV10-1 | CASSDVAGGGNEQFF | TGCGCCAGCAGTGATGTTGCGGGGGGGGGCAATGAGCAGTTCTTC
NA | TRBJ1-6 | NA | TRBV5-1 | CASSEGAGRYNSPLHF | TGCGCCAGCAGTGAAGGGGCTGGTCGCTATAATTCACCCCTCCACTTT
once | TRBJ1-4 | TRBD1 | TRBV18 | CASSPGQGAEKLFF | TGTGCCAGCTCACCGGGACAGGGAGCTGAAAAACTGTTTTTT
NA | TRBJ2-2 | NA | TRBV12-3/TRBV12-4 | CASTPLGPGELFF | TGTGCCAGCACCCCTCTTGGGCCCGGGGAGCTGTTTTTT
NA | TRBJ2-7 | NA | TRBV5-1 | CASTLVTGSYEQYF | TGCGCCAGCACCTTGGTGACTGGGTCCTACGAGCAGTACTTC
NA | TRBJ2-3 | TRBD2 | TRBV19 | CASSMWGSGGLDTQYF | TGTGCCAGTAGTATGTGGGGTAGCGGGGGGTTAGATACGCAGTATTTT
NA | TRBJ2-7 | NA | TRBV6-6 | CASRPLRGEQYF | TGTGCCAGCAGACCCCTCCGGGGCGAGCAGTACTTC
NA | TRBJ1-2 | NA | TRBV19 | CASSIKAGRVPNGYTF | TGTGCCAGTAGTATAAAGGCAGGGCGTGTCCCAAATGGCTACACCTTC
NA | TRBJ1-1 | NA | TRBV5-4 | CASSLDPGGAGEAFF | TGTGCCAGCAGCCTAGACCCGGGGGGGGCCGGTGAAGCTTTCTTT
once | TRBJ2-3 | TRBD2 | TRBV9 | CASSESTSGRSTDTQYF | TGTGCCAGCAGCGAATCTACTAGCGGGAGAAGCACAGATACGCAGTATTTT
NA | TRBJ2-6 | NA | TRBV18 | CASSPLTNLISGANVLTF | TGTGCCAGCTCACCCTTGACAAATCTCATCTCTGGGGCCAACGTCCTGACTTTC
NA | TRBJ2-5 | NA | TRBV19 | CASSTGHSETQYF | TGTGCCAGTAGTACGGGACATTCCGAGACCCAGTACTTC
NA | TRBJ2-7 | TRBD2 | TRBV9 | CASSLLAGGGEQYF | TGTGCCAGCAGCCTCCTCGCGGGGGGGGGCGAGCAGTACTTC
NA | TRBJ1-2 | NA | TRBV28 | CASTYQDLGYTF | TGTGCCAGCACTTACCAGGACTTAGGCTACACCTTC
once | TRBJ2-5 | NA | TRBV7-9 | CASSLASTRETQYF | TGTGCCAGCAGCTTAGCCTCCACGAGGGAGACCCAGTACTTC
NA | TRBJ2-7 | TRBD1 | TRBV6-5 | CASSYRTGTDEQYF | TGTGCCAGCAGTTACCGGACAGGGACGGACGAGCAGTACTTC
once | TRBJ2-1 | NA | TRBV6-6 | CASSYGRTHYNEQFF | TGTGCCAGCAGTTACGGGCGGACACACTACAATGAGCAGTTCTTC
NA | TRBJ1-2 | NA | TRBV6-2/TRBV6-3 | CASSYSATRGYTF | TGTGCCAGCAGTTACTCCGCCACACGCGGCTACACCTTC
NA | TRBJ2-1 | NA | TRBV18 | CASSPPQTAYNEQFF | TGTGCCAGCTCACCACCGCAAACAGCCTACAATGAGCAGTTCTTC
NA | TRBJ1-5 | NA | TRBV10-3 | CAISVSGDQPQHF | TGTGCCATCAGTGTCTCAGGGGACCAGCCCCAGCATTTT
NA | TRBJ2-1 | TRBD2 | TRBV29-1 | CSVSLLAGSYNEQFF | TGCAGCGTCTCTCTGCTAGCGGGATCCTACAATGAGCAGTTCTTC
NA | TRBJ1-3 | NA | TRBV5-4 | CASSLTGSGNTIYF | TGTGCCAGCAGCTTGACCGGCTCTGGAAACACCATATATTTT
NA | TRBJ2-1 | NA | TRBV5-1 | CASSKDTVGEQFF | TGCGCCAGCAGCAAGGACACGGTGGGTGAGCAGTTCTTC
NA | TRBJ2-5 | NA | TRBV11-2 | CASSPRGPGTQYF | TGTGCCAGCAGCCCCCGCGGCCCTGGGACCCAGTACTTC
NA | TRBJ1-1 | NA | TRBV12-3/TRBV12-4 | CASTREGTSKGFF | TGTGCCAGCACCCGGGAGGGGACCTCGAAGGGTTTCTTT
NA | TRBJ2-3 | NA | TRBV19 | CASSMSQGFTDTQYF | TGTGCCAGTAGTATGTCTCAGGGGTTCACAGATACGCAGTATTTT
NA | TRBJ2-1 | TRBD2 | TRBV7-9 | CASSSFSGRVTEQFF | TGTGCCAGCAGCTCCTTTAGCGGGAGGGTCACCGAGCAGTTCTTC
NA | TRBJ2-1 | TRBD2 | TRBV3-1/TRBV3-2 | CASSQGRVAGGLNNEQFF | TGTGCCAGCAGCCAAGGGCGGGTAGCGGGAGGACTTAACAATGAGCAGTTCTTC
NA | TRBJ1-2 | NA | TRBV7-9 | CASSLLGTRDANGYTF | TGTGCCAGCAGCTTGCTCGGGACGCGGGATGCGAATGGCTACACCTTC
many | TRBJ1-1 | TRBD1 | TRBV15 | CATGEGQVNTEAFF | TGTGCCACCGGGGAGGGACAGGTGAACACTGAAGCTTTCTTT
NA | TRBJ2-1 | TRBD2 | TRBV6-5 | CASSYSRLAEVNEQFF | TGTGCCAGCAGTTACTCTCGGCTAGCGGAGGTGAATGAGCAGTTCTTC
NA | TRBJ2-7 | NA | TRBV5-1 | CASSSGHRGAYEQYF | TGCGCCAGCAGCTCGGGACACCGGGGGGCCTACGAGCAGTACTTC
NA | TRBJ2-5 | TRBD2 | TRBV6-6 | CASSYGSGTGGTQYF | TGTGCCAGCAGTTACGGGAGCGGGACCGGGGGGACCCAGTACTTC
NA | TRBJ1-1 | NA | TRBV12-3/TRBV12-4 | CASKAFMNTEAFF | TGTGCCAGCAAAGCCTTTATGAACACTGAAGCTTTCTTT
NA | TRBJ1-2 | NA | TRBV19 | CASSIPRQATAYGYTF | TGTGCCAGTAGTATTCCGAGACAGGCCACGGCCTATGGCTACACCTTC
NA | TRBJ2-7 | TRBD1 | TRBV10-3 | CAIKKGLSGGGSYEQYF | TGTGCCATCAAGAAAGGGTTATCAGGGGGCGGCTCCTACGAGCAGTACTTC
NA | TRBJ2-1 | TRBD2 | TRBV27 | CASSLSRLAGDEQFF | TGTGCCAGCAGTTTATCGAGACTAGCGGGGGATGAGCAGTTCTTC
NA | TRBJ1-1 | TRBD1 | TRBV7-2 | CASSLDQGVPEAFF | TGTGCCAGCAGCTTAGACCAGGGGGTTCCTGAAGCTTTCTTT
NA | TRBJ2-3 | TRBD2 | TRBV7-2 | CASSTSSGSTDTQYF | TGTGCCAGCAGTACTTCTAGCGGAAGCACAGATACGCAGTATTTT
NA | TRBJ2-5 | NA | TRBV12-3/TRBV12-4 | CASSLEPRQTQYF | TGTGCCAGCAGTTTGGAGCCGCGTCAGACCCAGTACTTC
few | TRBJ1-1 | NA | TRBV7-2 | CASRQATKAFF | TGTGCCAGCCGCCAGGCCACGAAAGCTTTCTTT
once | TRBJ2-7 | NA | TRBV19 | CASSYRASSYEQYF | TGTGCCAGTAGCTACAGGGCCAGCTCCTACGAGCAGTACTTC
NA | TRBJ1-5 | NA | TRBV10-1 | CASSECGVLDSNQPQHF | TGCGCCAGCAGTGAATGCGGAGTTTTAGATAGCAATCAGCCCCAGCATTTT
NA | TRBJ1-5 | TRBD1 | TRBV19 | CASSIKGAGRNQPQHF | TGTGCCAGTAGTATTAAGGGGGCAGGGCGCAATCAGCCCCAGCATTTT